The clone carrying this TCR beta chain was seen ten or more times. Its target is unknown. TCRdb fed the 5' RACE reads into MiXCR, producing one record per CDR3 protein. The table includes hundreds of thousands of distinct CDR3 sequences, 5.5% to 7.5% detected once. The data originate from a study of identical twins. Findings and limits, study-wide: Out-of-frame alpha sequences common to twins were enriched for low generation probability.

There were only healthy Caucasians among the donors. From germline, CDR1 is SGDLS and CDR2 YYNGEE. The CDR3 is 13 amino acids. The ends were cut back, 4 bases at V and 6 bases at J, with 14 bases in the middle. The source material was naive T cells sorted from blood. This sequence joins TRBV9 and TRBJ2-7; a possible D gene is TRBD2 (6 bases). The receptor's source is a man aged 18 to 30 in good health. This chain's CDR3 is CASSQVTAGEQYF. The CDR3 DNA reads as TGTGCCAGCAGCCAGGTAACAGCGGGCGAGCAGTACTTC.